This T cell receptor beta chain was captured in a study of blood T cell repertoires in COVID-19. This CDR3 region has 17 residues. V trimming: 5 bases; J trimming: 0 bases; junction bases outside the gene matches: 9. Germline V gene lookup returns CDR1 MDHEN and CDR2 SYDVKM. Profiled with immunoSEQ multiplex PCR; TCRdb holds only in-frame clones, not every one. The sample holds tens of thousands of clones, 86% seen once. V usage is TRBV28 and J usage is TRBJ1-3, with 8 bases fitting TRBD1. The specimen was peripheral blood. The clonotype comes from a man aged 50-59 years with acute or convalescent COVID-19. CDR3 sequence reads: CASSQGQGPLSGNTIYF. In DNA form, the CDR3 reads TGTGCCAGCAGTCAAGGACAGGGCCCCCTCTCTGGAAACACCATATATTTT.